The 31 T cell receptor beta chains given below trace back to one sample, sequenced in a study of shared clonotypes between healthy human individuals. The protocol was immunoSEQ multiplex PCR, while the TCRdb copy is restricted to in-frame clones and leaves out a portion. The profile shows hundreds of thousands of clones, around 74% of them singletons. Sequences were obtained from memory CD4+ T cells sorted from blood. This sample's subset: CD45RA-negative fraction. The source is a woman aged 30 to 39 in good health.

The J gene is TRBJ1-5, the V gene TRBV28, with TRBD1 identical over 7 bases. The CDR3 loop spans 15 amino acids. CDR1 and CDR2 from the germline V gene are MDHEN and SYDVKM. CDR3 in DNA: TGTGCAACTGAAACGAGGGGGCTCCTAGATCAGCCCCAGCATTTT. Translating it yields CATETRGLLDQPQHF. Filled out from reference TRBV28 and TRBJ1-5, the complete variable domain reads DVKVTQSSRYLVKRTGEKVFLECVQDMDHENMFWYRQDPGLGLRLIYFSYDVKMKEKGDIPEGYSVSREKKERFSLILESASTNQTSMYLCATETRGLLDQPQHFGDGTRLSIL.

The chain carries TRBV4-1 and TRBJ1-1, with 8 bases fitting TRBD1. J lost 5 bases, V lost 0 bases, and 11 bases had no gene match. The CDR3 spans 17 residues. The germline gives CDR1 MGHRA, CDR2 YSYEKL. The CDR3 region is CASSQESLRGRGTEAFF. The CDR3 DNA sequence: TGCGCCAGCAGCCAAGAGTCCCTCAGGGGGCGCGGGACTGAAGCTTTCTTT.

This clone occurred a few times. The rearrangement joins TRBV5-6 to TRBJ2-2; no firm D call. The germline CDR1 and CDR2 sequences are SGHDT and YYEEEE. This CDR3 spans 13 amino acids. V lost 0 bases, J lost 7 bases, and 7 bases lay in between. The CDR3 region has the DNA TGTGCCAGCAGCTTGGACCGATTCGGGGAGCTGTTTTTT. It yields the protein CASSLDRFGELFF. Using reference TRBV5-6 and TRBJ2-2 for the parts outside the CDR3, the full variable domain is DAGVTQSPTHLIKTRGQQVTLRCSPKSGHDTVSWYQQALGQGPQFIFQYYEEEERQRGNFPDRFSGHQFPNYSSELNVNALLLGDSALYLCASSLDRFGELFFGEGSRLTVL.

The rearrangement links TRBV5-1 to TRBJ2-1; possibly TRBD2 for D (6 bases). The germline V and J ends were trimmed by 3 bases and 8 bases, with 12 bases remaining between them. Germline V gene sequence: CDR1 SGHRS, CDR2 YFSETQ. CDR3 length: 13 residues. Written as DNA, the CDR3 is TGCGCCAGCAGCTCGCGGACTACGGATGAGCAGTTCTTC. As protein: CASSSRTTDEQFF.

This rearrangement joins TRBV6-1 to TRBJ2-1; 9 bases are a match to TRBD1. From germline, CDR1 is MNHNS and CDR2 SASEGT. There are 19 residues in the CDR3. Trimming cost V 4 bases and J 7 bases; bases outside gene matches: 20. Here the CDR3 reads CASSGGTGRASNRWNEQFF. The CDR3 region has the DNA TGTGCCAGCAGTGGCGGGACAGGGAGAGCCTCGAACCGTTGGAATGAGCAGTTCTTC.

This chain links TRBV11-2 with TRBJ1-1; 9 bases map to TRBD1. V lost 6 bases and J lost 5; bases outside the gene matches: 10. Germline-derived CDR1 and CDR2 are SGHAT and FQNNGV. CDR3 length: 15 residues. The CDR3 loop is CASSQTGGRRTEAFF. CDR3 DNA sequence: TGTGCCAGCAGTCAGACAGGGGGGAGAAGGACTGAAGCTTTCTTT.

The chain uses TRBV11-3 and TRBJ2-3; 7 positions match TRBD2. After removal of 3 bases from V and 2 bases from J, the junction contained 5 bases not matched to a gene. Germline V gene sequence: CDR1 SGHNT, CDR2 YENEEA. The CDR3 has 15 amino acids. CDR3 sequence: CASSFGGKDTDTQYF. The CDR3 nucleotides read TGTGCCAGCAGCTTCGGGGGGAAAGACACAGATACGCAGTATTTT.

This chain connects TRBV19 to TRBJ2-1; no clear D gene. This CDR3 contains 15 residues. The germline V gene encodes CDR1 LNHDA and CDR2 SQIVND (reference sequence). V lost 2 bases, J lost 0 bases, and 8 bases lay in between. The CDR3 DNA follows: TGTGCCAGTAGTATATTGTTGGTCTCCTACAATGAGCAGTTCTTC. This translates into CASSILLVSYNEQFF.

In the case of this clone: At one end, the junction sequence differs from germline, possibly due to a read error. V and J are TRBV7-6 and TRBJ2-7, with D tentatively TRBD1 or TRBD2 (7 bases each). Germline CDR1 reads SGHVS; CDR2 reads FNYEAQ. This CDR3 is 11 amino acids long. CDR3 sequence (DNA): TGTGCCAGCAGCCCAGGGGGGGGGATTGACTTC. This translates into CASSPGGGIDF.

The chain links TRBV25-1 to TRBJ2-2, with D unclear. The CDR3 length is 15 residues. CDR1 and CDR2 from the germline V gene are MGHDK and SYGVNS. V dropped 2 bases and J dropped 0 bases, with 7 bases sitting between them. CDR3 protein: CASSEEQPNTGELFF. As DNA, the CDR3 is TGTGCCAGCAGTGAAGAACAGCCGAACACCGGGGAGCTGTTTTTT.

J is TRBJ2-3 and V is TRBV9; 9 bases align to TRBD2. The germline V gene has CDR1 SGDLS and CDR2 YYNGEE. Trimming took 0 bases from V and 5 from J; bases not matched to a gene: 7. This CDR3 has 16 amino acids. The CDR3 loop is CASSVGIAGVLDTQYF. CDR3 DNA: TGTGCCAGCAGCGTAGGTATAGCGGGAGTATTAGATACGCAGTATTTT.

Points on this clone: Other DNA sequences from this sample encode an identical CDR3 as well. CDR3 sequence (DNA): TGCAGCGTCGGAGGAGGGGCCAACGTCCTGACTTTC. This encodes CSVGGGANVLTF. The rearrangement uses TRBV29-1 and TRBJ2-6, with D perhaps TRBD2 (5 bases). Germline CDR1 SQVTM, CDR2 ANQGSEA. V gave up 6 bases and J gave up 4 bases, with 7 bases separating them. This CDR3 region has 12 residues.

The chain links TRBV18 to TRBJ1-4, with unresolved D. The ends were cut back, 8 bases at V and 4 bases at J, with 11 bases in the middle. This CDR3 is 13 amino acids long. Germline loops: CDR1 KGHSH, CDR2 LQKENI. CDR3 sequence reads: CASRPGLNEKLFF. The CDR3 bases are TGTGCCAGCCGGCCGGGTCTTAATGAAAAACTGTTTTTT.

This clone is a singleton in its sample. This rearrangement joins TRBV7-6 to TRBJ2-3; D is unresolved. Germline CDR1 reads SGHVS; CDR2 reads FNYEAQ. This CDR3 has 14 amino acids. V was cut by 0 bases and J by 2 bases, with 6 bases left in between. The CDR3 DNA follows: TGTGCCAGCAGCTTAGCGGGCCACACAGATACGCAGTATTTT. Translating gives CASSLAGHTDTQYF.

This rearrangement joins TRBV5-6 to TRBJ2-2; 9 bases fit TRBD1. V lost 6 bases to trimming and J lost 6 bases; unmatched junction nucleotides: 6. Germline lookup yields CDR1 SGHDT and CDR2 YYEEEE. This CDR3 has 14 residues. The DNA of the CDR3 is TGTGCCAGCAAGCGGGGACAGGGAGCCGGGGAGCTGTTTTTT. Translating it yields CASKRGQGAGELFF.

The chain combines TRBV19 with TRBJ2-3; weak D call: TRBD2 (5 bases). Trimming pared 4 bases from V and 6 bases from J, leaving 17 bases between. The CDR3 length is 15 residues. Germline lookup yields CDR1 LNHDA and CDR2 SQIVND (reference sequence). The CDR3 DNA reads TGTGCCAGTAGTAAAAAACTGAGGGTGGGGGATACGCAGTATTTT. It encodes CASSKKLRVGDTQYF.

The table lists this clone with a count of one. The gene calls are TRBV7-9 and TRBJ1-5; D not certain. Germline loops: CDR1 SEHNR, CDR2 FQNEAQ (reference sequence). The CDR3 totals 15 residues. Trimming removed 5 bases from V and 1 base from J, with 12 bases in between. Here the CDR3 reads CASSPPEGSNQPQHF. In nucleotides, the CDR3 is TGTGCCAGCAGCCCCCCCGAGGGCAGCAATCAGCCCCAGCATTTT.

The J gene is TRBJ2-1, the V gene TRBV4-1; 8 bases align to TRBD2. J lost 10 bases, V lost 0 bases, and 11 bases had no gene match. CDR3 size: 16 residues. The germline V gene has CDR1 MGHRA and CDR2 YSYEKL. CDR3 loop: CASSQEKAGGVVEQFF. The CDR3 DNA reads as TGCGCCAGCAGCCAAGAAAAGGCGGGAGGAGTGGTGGAGCAGTTCTTC.

A word on this clone: Other DNA sequences in this sample translate to the same CDR3. The gene calls are TRBV28 and TRBJ1-4; D remains ambiguous. Looked up from germline, CDR1 is MDHEN and CDR2 is SYDVKM. The CDR3 loop spans 13 amino acids. V was cut by 6 bases and J by 8 bases, with 13 bases left in between. CDR3 DNA: TGTGCCAGCAGCCGGCCCCCCGGGGAAAAACTGTTTTTT. It encodes CASSRPPGEKLFF.

This clone was counted only a few times. This chain uses TRBV28 with TRBJ1-5, with 8 bases fitting TRBD1. V shed 6 bases, J shed 6 bases, and the junction held 13 bases outside the gene matches. The V gene's germline CDR1 is MDHEN and CDR2 SYDVKM. CDR3 size: 16 residues. CDR3 DNA: TGTGCCAGCAGAGCTCCTGGACAGGGACCCGTTCAGCCCCAGCATTTT. It is translated as CASRAPGQGPVQPQHF.

V and J are TRBV29-1 and TRBJ2-5; 7 nucleotides agree with TRBD2. Germline CDR1 and CDR2: SQVTM and ANQGSEA. V shed 3 bases and J 6 bases; nucleotides not matched to a gene: 13. The CDR3 runs 15 residues. The CDR3 nucleotides are TGCAGCGTTGAGCCTAGCGGCCCCCTTGGAAAGACCCAGTACTTC. Translated: CSVEPSGPLGKTQYF.

In nucleotides, the CDR3 is TGTGCCAGCAGCCGGAGTAGCGGCTCCTACAATGAGCAGTTCTTC. Translating gives CASSRSSGSYNEQFF. The chain recombines TRBV4-2 with TRBJ2-1; perhaps TRBD2 as D (6 bases). Germline CDR1 is LGHNA and CDR2 is YNFKEQ. V was cut by 4 bases and J by 0 bases, with 10 bases left in between. There are 15 residues in the CDR3.

The gene calls are TRBV5-1 and TRBJ1-3, with D possibly matching TRBD1 (5 bases). Germline V CDR1 and CDR2: SGHRS, YFSETQ. Trimming removed 3 bases at V and 2 bases at J, with 9 bases between. This CDR3 is built from 14 residues. This chain's CDR3 is CASSSGLAGNTIYF. CDR3 DNA: TGCGCCAGCAGCTCGGGACTGGCTGGAAACACCATATATTTT. Variable domain in full (rest from reference TRBV5-1 and TRBJ1-3): KAGVTQTPRYLIKTRGQQVTLSCSPISGHRSVSWYQQTPGQGLQFLFEYFSETQRNKGNFPGRFSGRQFSNSRSEMNVSTLELGDSALYLCASSSGLAGNTIYFGEGSWLTVV.

The chain joins TRBV29-1 to TRBJ2-1, with 9 nucleotides matching TRBD2. The germline CDR1 and CDR2 sequences are SQVTM and ANQGSEA. This CDR3 has 15 residues. The V segment lost 3 bases and the J segment 4 bases; nucleotides outside the gene matches: 7. The CDR3: CSVDGGLADYNEQFF. The DNA for the CDR3 is TGCAGCGTTGACGGGGGACTAGCAGATTACAATGAGCAGTTCTTC.

The chain has TRBV28 and TRBJ1-2, with D possibly TRBD1 on 5 matching bases. CDR1 is MDHEN, CDR2 SYDVKM, per germline. This CDR3 region has 12 residues. V lost 8 bases and J lost 4, with 11 bases in between. The DNA of the CDR3 is TGTGCCAGCGGGTGGGGGGTCTATGGCTACACCTTC. Residues: CASGWGVYGYTF.

In nucleotides, the CDR3 is TGTGCCAGCAGTTCGTCCGGGACAGTTAGCAATCAGCCCCAGCATTTT. This sequence encodes CASSSSGTVSNQPQHF. The chain uses TRBV28 and TRBJ1-5, with TRBD1 identical over 7 bases. Looked up from germline, CDR1 is MDHEN and CDR2 is SYDVKM. This CDR3 is 16 amino acids long. Trimming removed 4 bases from V and 0 bases from J; junction bases left unmatched: 6.

This rearrangement joins TRBV27 to TRBJ2-3; TRBD1 matches 8 bases. V gave up 6 bases and J gave up 1 base; unmatched junction bases: 6. CDR1 is MNHEY and CDR2 is SMNVEV in the germline V gene (reference sequence). This CDR3 is 15 amino acids long. The CDR3 DNA sequence: TGTGCCAGCAGCCACCCGGGACAGGGCACAGATACGCAGTATTTT. Translating gives CASSHPGQGTDTQYF.

This chain connects TRBV10-1 to TRBJ1-5, with a weak D call TRBD1 (5 bases). CDR1 and CDR2 from the germline V gene are WNHNN and SYGVQD (reference sequence). The V end lost 7 bases, the J end lost 5 bases, and 18 bases lay between the germline ends. The CDR3 has 15 residues. DNA for the CDR3: TGCGCCAGCACCCTCCCCTGGGGCCCTTATCAGCCCCAGCATTTT. Its protein product is CASTLPWGPYQPQHF.

The CDR3 spells CASAPDTLNTEAFF. The CDR3 DNA reads TGTGCTAGTGCCCCGGACACCTTGAACACTGAAGCTTTCTTT. The chain combines TRBV12-5 with TRBJ1-1; weak D call: TRBD1 (5 bases). Germline-derived CDR1 and CDR2 are LGHNT and FRNRAP. V lost 7 bases and J 0 bases, leaving 12 bases between the germline ends. The CDR3 covers 14 residues.

This sequence joins TRBV6-6 and TRBJ1-3; D remains unclear. V gave up 0 bases and J gave up 4 bases, with 10 bases separating them. The CDR3 contains 15 residues. The germline gives CDR1 MNHNY, CDR2 SVGAGI (reference sequence). The CDR3 region has the DNA TGTGCCAGCAGTTACTCCTCGGAAGAAGGAAACACCATATATTTT. Translation: CASSYSSEEGNTIYF.

The chain couples TRBV19 to TRBJ2-7; D is possibly TRBD1 (6 bases). The CDR3 sequence is 17 residues long. The germline CDR1 and CDR2 sequences are LNHDA and SQIVND (reference sequence). The germline V and J ends were trimmed by 0 bases and 1 base, with 16 bases remaining between them. The CDR3 spells CASSIDLTGLDSYEQYF. CDR3 bases: TGTGCCAGTAGTATAGACCTGACAGGCCTAGATTCCTACGAGCAGTACTTC.